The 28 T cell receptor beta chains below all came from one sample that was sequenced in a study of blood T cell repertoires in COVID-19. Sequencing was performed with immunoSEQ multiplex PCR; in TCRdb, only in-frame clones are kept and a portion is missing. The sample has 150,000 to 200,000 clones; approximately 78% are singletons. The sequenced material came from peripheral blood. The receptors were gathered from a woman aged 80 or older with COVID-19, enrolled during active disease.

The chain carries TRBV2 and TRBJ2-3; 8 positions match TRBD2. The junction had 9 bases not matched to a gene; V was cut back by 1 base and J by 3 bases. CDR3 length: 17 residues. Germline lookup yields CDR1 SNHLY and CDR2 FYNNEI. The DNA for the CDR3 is TGTGCCAGCAGTGAAGGGTTAGCGGGATCTTTAACAGATACGCAGTATTTT. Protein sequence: CASSEGLAGSLTDTQYF.

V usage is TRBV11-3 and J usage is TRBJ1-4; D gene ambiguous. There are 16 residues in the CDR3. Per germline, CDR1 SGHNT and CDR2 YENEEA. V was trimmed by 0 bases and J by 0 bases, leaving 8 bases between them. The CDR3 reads CASSLELAATNEKLFF. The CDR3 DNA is TGTGCCAGCAGCTTAGAACTCGCTGCAACTAATGAAAAACTGTTTTTT. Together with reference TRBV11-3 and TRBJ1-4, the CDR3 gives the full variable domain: EAGVVQSPRYKIIEKKQPVAFWCNPISGHNTLYWYLQNLGQGPELLIRYENEEAVDDSQLPKDRFSAERLKGVDSTLKIQPAELGDSAVYLCASSLELAATNEKLFFGSGTQLSVL.

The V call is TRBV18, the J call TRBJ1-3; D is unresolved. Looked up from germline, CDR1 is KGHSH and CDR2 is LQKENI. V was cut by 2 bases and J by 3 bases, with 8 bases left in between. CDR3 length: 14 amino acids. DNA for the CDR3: TGTGCCAGCTCACCAGGAGTTGGTGGAAACACCATATATTTT. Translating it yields CASSPGVGGNTIYF.

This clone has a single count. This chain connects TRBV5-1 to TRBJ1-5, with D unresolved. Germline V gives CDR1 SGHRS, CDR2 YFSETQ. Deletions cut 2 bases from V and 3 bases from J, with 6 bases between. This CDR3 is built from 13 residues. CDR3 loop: CASSFGVNQPQHF. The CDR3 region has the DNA TGCGCCAGCAGCTTCGGGGTCAATCAGCCCCAGCATTTT.

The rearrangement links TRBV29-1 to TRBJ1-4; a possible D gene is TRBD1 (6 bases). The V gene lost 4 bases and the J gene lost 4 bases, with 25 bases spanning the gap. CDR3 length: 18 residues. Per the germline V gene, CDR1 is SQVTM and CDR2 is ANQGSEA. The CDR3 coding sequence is TGCAGCGTTGGGGTTTTTGAGGTCGAAACAGGGCTTAATGAAAAACTGTTTTTT. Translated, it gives CSVGVFEVETGLNEKLFF. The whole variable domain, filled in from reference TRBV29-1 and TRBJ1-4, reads SAVISQKPSRDICQRGTSLTIQCQVDSQVTMMFWYRQQPGQSLTLIATANQGSEATYESGFVIDKFPISRPNLTFSTLTVSNMSPEDSSIYLCSVGVFEVETGLNEKLFFGSGTQLSVL.

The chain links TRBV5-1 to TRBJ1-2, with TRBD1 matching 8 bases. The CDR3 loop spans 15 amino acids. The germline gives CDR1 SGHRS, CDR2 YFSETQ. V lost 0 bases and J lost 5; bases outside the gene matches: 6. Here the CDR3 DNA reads TGCGCCAGCAGCTTGGAGAGGACAGGGAGATATGGCTACACCTTC. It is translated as CASSLERTGRYGYTF.

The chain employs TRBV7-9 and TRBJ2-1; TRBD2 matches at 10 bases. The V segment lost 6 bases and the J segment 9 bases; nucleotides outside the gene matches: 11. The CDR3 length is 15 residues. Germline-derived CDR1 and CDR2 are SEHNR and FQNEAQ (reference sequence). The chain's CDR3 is CASRSGRDASGEQFF. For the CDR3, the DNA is TGTGCCAGCAGGAGCGGGAGGGACGCCTCGGGTGAGCAGTTCTTC.

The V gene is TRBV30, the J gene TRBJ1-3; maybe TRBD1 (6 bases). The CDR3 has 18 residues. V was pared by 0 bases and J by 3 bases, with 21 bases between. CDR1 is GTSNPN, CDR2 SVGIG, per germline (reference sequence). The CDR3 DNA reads TGTGCCTGGAGTGTACCTTGGGGCCATGCCAGGGGTGGAAACACCATATATTTT. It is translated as CAWSVPWGHARGGNTIYF.

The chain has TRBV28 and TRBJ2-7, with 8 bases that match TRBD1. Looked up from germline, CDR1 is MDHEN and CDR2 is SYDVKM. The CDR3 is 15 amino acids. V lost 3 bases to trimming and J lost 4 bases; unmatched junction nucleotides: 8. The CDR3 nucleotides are TGTGCCAGCAGTTTCTCTGGACAGGGTCGTTACGAGCAGTACTTC. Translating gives CASSFSGQGRYEQYF.

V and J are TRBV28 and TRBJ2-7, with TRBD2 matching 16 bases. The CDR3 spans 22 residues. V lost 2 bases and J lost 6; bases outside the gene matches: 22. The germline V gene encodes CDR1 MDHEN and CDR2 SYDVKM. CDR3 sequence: CASSLPRVGPGLAGGPGGEQYF. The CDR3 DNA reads TGTGCCAGCAGTTTACCCCGGGTAGGGCCGGGACTAGCGGGAGGGCCGGGCGGCGAGCAGTACTTC.

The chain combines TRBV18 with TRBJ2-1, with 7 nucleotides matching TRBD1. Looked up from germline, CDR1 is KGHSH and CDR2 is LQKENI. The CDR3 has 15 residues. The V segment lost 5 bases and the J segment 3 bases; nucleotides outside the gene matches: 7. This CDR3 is CASSAPTGSYNEQFF. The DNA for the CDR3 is TGTGCCAGCTCAGCGCCGACAGGGAGCTACAATGAGCAGTTCTTC.

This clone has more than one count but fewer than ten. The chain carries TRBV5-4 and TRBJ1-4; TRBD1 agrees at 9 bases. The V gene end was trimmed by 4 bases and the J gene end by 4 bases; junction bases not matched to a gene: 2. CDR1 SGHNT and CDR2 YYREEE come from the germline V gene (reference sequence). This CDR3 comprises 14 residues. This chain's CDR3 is CASSGQGYNEKLFF. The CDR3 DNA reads TGTGCCAGCAGCGGACAGGGGTATAATGAAAAACTGTTTTTT.

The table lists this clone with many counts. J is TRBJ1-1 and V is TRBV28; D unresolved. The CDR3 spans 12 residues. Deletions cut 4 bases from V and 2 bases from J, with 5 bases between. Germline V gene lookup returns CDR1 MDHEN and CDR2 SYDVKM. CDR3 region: CASSSVNTEAFF. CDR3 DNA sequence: TGTGCCAGCAGTTCTGTTAACACTGAAGCTTTCTTT.

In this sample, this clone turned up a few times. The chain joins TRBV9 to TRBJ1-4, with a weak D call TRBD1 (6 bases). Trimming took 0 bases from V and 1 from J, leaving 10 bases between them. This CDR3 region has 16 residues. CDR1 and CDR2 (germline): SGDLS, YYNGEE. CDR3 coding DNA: TGTGCCAGCAGCGTAGACCCCAGGGGAACTAATGAAAAACTGTTTTTT. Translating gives CASSVDPRGTNEKLFF. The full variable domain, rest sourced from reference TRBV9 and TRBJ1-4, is DSGVTQTPKHLITATGQRVTLRCSPRSGDLSVYWYQQSLDQGLQFLIQYYNGEERAKGNILERFSAQQFPDLHSELNLSSLELGDSALYFCASSVDPRGTNEKLFFGSGTQLSVL.

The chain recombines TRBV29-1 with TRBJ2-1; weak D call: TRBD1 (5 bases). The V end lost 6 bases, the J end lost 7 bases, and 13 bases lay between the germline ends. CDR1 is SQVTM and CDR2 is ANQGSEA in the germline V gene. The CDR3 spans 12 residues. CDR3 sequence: CSVGPGENEQFF. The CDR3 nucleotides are TGCAGCGTGGGGCCCGGTGAAAATGAGCAGTTCTTC.

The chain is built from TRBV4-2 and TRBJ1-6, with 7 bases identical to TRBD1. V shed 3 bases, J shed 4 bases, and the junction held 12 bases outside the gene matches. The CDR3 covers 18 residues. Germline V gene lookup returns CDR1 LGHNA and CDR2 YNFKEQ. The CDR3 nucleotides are TGTGCCAGCAGCCATCGTCCTCGGGCAGGGGGTTATAATTCACCCCTCCACTTT. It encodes CASSHRPRAGGYNSPLHF.

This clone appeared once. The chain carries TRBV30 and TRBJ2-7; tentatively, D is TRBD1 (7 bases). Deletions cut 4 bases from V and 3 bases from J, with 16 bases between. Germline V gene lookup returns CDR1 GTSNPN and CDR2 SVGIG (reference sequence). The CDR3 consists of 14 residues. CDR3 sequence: CAWNPGGTDYEQYF. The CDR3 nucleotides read TGTGCCTGGAACCCAGGCGGGACAGACTACGAGCAGTACTTC.

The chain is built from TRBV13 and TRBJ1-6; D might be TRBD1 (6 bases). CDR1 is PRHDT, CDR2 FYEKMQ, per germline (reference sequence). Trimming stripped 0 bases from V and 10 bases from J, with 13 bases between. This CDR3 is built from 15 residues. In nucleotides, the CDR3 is TGTGCCAGCAGCTTAGGCCGGGCAGGGGAGTCACCCCTCCACTTT. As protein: CASSLGRAGESPLHF. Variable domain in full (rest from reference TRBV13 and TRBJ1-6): AAGVIQSPRHLIKEKRETATLKCYPIPRHDTVYWYQQGPGQDPQFLISFYEKMQSDKGSIPDRFSAQQFSDYHSELNMSSLELGDSALYFCASSLGRAGESPLHFGNGTRLTVT.

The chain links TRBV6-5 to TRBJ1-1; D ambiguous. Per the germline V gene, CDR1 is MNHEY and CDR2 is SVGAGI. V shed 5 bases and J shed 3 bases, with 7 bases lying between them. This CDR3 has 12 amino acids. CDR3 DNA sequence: TGTGCCAGCAGTCGCCGGGACACTGAAGCTTTCTTT. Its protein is CASSRRDTEAFF.

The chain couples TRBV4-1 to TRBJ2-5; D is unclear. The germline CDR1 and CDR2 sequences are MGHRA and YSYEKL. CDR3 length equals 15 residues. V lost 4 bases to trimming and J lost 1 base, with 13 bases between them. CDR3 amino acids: CASSRRGGTQETQYF. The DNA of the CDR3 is TGCGCCAGCAGCCGAAGAGGCGGTACCCAAGAGACCCAGTACTTC.

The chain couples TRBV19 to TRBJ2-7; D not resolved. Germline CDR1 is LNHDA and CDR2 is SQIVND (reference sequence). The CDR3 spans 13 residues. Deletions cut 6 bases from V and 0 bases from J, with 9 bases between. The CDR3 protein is CASRRGSSYEQYF. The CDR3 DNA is TGTGCCAGTAGGCGTGGTAGCTCCTACGAGCAGTACTTC.

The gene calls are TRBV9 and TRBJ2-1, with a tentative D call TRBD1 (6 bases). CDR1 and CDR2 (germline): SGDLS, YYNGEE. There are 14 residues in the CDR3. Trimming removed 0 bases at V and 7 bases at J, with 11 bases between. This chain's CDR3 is CASSVVSRGNEQFF. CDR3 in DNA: TGTGCCAGCAGCGTAGTTTCAAGGGGGAATGAGCAGTTCTTC.

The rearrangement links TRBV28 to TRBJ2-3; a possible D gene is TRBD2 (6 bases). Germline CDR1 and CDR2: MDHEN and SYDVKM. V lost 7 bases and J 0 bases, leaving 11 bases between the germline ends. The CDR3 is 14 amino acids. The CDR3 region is CASISGTSTDTQYF. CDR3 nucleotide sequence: TGTGCCAGCATTTCCGGGACTAGCACAGATACGCAGTATTTT.

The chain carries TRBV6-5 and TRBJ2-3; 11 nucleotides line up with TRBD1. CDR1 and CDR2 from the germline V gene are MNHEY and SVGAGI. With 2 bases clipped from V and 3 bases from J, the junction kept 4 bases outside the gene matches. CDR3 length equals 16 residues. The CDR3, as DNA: TGTGCCAGCAGTTACCGAAGGGACAGGGGGACAGATACGCAGTATTTT. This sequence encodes CASSYRRDRGTDTQYF.

DNA of the CDR3: TGTGCCAGCGGAGGCGGGGGGGTCAGCCCAGCCCTCCACTTT. Translation: CASGGGGVSPALHF. The chain couples TRBV25-1 to TRBJ1-6; possibly TRBD1 for D (5 bases). Germline V gives CDR1 MGHDK, CDR2 SYGVNS. The germline V and J ends were trimmed by 8 bases and 14 bases, with 22 bases remaining between them. The CDR3 consists of 14 residues.

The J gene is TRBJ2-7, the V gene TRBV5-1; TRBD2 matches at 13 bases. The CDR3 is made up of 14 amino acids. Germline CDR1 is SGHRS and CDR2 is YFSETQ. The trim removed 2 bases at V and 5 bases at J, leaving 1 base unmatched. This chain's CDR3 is CASSFGTSGDEQYF. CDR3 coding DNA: TGCGCCAGCAGCTTCGGGACTAGCGGGGACGAGCAGTACTTC. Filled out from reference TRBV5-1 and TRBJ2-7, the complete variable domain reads KAGVTQTPRYLIKTRGQQVTLSCSPISGHRSVSWYQQTPGQGLQFLFEYFSETQRNKGNFPGRFSGRQFSNSRSEMNVSTLELGDSALYLCASSFGTSGDEQYFGPGTRLTVT.

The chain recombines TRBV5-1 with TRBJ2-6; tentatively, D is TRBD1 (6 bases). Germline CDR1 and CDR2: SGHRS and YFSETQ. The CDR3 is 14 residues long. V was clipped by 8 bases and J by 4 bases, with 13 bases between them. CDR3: CASLQGTGANVLTF. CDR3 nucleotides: TGCGCCAGTCTACAGGGCACCGGGGCCAACGTCCTGACTTTC.

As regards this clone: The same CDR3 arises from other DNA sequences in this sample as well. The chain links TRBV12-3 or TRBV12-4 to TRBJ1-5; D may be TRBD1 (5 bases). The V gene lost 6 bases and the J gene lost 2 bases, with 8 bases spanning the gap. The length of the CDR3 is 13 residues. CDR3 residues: CASRGTGNQPQHF. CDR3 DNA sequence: TGTGCCAGCAGGGGGACTGGCAATCAGCCCCAGCATTTT.